A selection of T cell receptor beta chains follows, all from one sample in a study of T cell changes during pregnancy in multiple sclerosis. Data came from immunoSEQ multiplex PCR; TCRdb stores just in-frame clones and leaves some out. This table holds tens of thousands of clones, 90% to 95% found once. Here the sequenced sample was CD8+ T cells from peripheral blood mononuclear cells, taken before pregnancy. Receptors were obtained from a female donor with multiple sclerosis, enrolled in a pregnancy study. CDR3s include the opening cysteine and the closing phenylalanine or tryptophan. D genes are given only for firm matches. Not all rows give a size; the values are once, few, many and, for expanded clones, a class.

d_call	j_call	v_call	clone_size	cdr3_nt	cdr3_aa
TRBD1	TRBJ2-7	TRBV13	NA	TGTGCCAGCAGCTCGACTCCCGGGACAGGCGGCTACGAGCAGTACTTC	CASSSTPGTGGYEQYF
NA	TRBJ2-1	TRBV19	NA	TGTGCCAGTAGACCGTTGGGGGGTTACAATGAGCAGTTCTTC	CASRPLGGYNEQFF
TRBD1	TRBJ2-1	TRBV11-1	NA	TGTGCCAGCAGTTACGGGACAGGGGTTTGGTACAATGAGCAGTTCTTC	CASSYGTGVWYNEQFF
NA	TRBJ1-6	TRBV6-4	NA	TGTGCCAGCAGCCTCTCTGCGGGGAGAAATTCACCCCTCCACTTT	CASSLSAGRNSPLHF
TRBD2	TRBJ2-5	TRBV6-6	once	TGTGCCAGCACCGGCGGGGGATACCAAGAGACCCAGTACTTC	CASTGGGYQETQYF
TRBD2	TRBJ2-7	TRBV6-6	NA	TGTGCCAGCAGTCACCGGGACTACCCCTACGAGCAGTACTTC	CASSHRDYPYEQYF
TRBD1	TRBJ2-7	TRBV5-1	NA	TGCGCCAGCAACGGACAGGGGGTATACGAGCAGTACTTC	CASNGQGVYEQYF
TRBD1	TRBJ2-4	TRBV29-1	NA	TGCAGCGTGGACAGGGGGGACATTCAGTACTTC	CSVDRGDIQYF
TRBD1	TRBJ2-3	TRBV5-1	NA	TGCGCCAGCAGCCCCCCCTGGGACAGGGAGGAAGGTACGCAGTATTTT	CASSPPWDREEGTQYF
TRBD1	TRBJ2-1	TRBV13	NA	TGTGCCAGCAGCGCAGGCAGGGGGTCCGAGCAGTTCTTC	CASSAGRGSEQFF
TRBD2	TRBJ2-5	TRBV6-1	NA	TGTGCCAGCAGTGAAGTACCGGGACTAGCGATCGAGACCCAGTACTTC	CASSEVPGLAIETQYF
NA	TRBJ2-1	TRBV20-1	NA	TGCAGTGTCGCGGCTTACAATGAGCAGTTCTTC	CSVAAYNEQFF
TRBD2	TRBJ2-5	TRBV4-1	NA	TGCGCCAGCAGCCAAGAACGGGCGGGGGGGCCATTCACAGAGACCCAGTACTTC	CASSQERAGGPFTETQYF
NA	TRBJ1-2	TRBV5-1	NA	TGCGCCAGAGGGGTCGACTGGCCTGGCTACACCTTC	CARGVDWPGYTF
NA	TRBJ2-1	TRBV7-3	NA	TGTGCCAGCTCTCCGCCAGCGGTGAGCTCCTACAATGAGCAGTTCTTC	CASSPPAVSSYNEQFF
NA	TRBJ1-2	TRBV6-5	NA	TGTGCCAGCAGTTACTCGGAGGGACCCTATGGCTACACCTTC	CASSYSEGPYGYTF
TRBD2	TRBJ2-1	TRBV9	NA	TGTGCCAGCAGCGTAGACGGCGGGGGGGCGGATGAGCAGTTCTTC	CASSVDGGGADEQFF
NA	TRBJ1-5	TRBV6-1	NA	TGTGCCAGCAGTGAATGGGGAGGGAGGGATTGGAATCAGCCCCAGCATTTT	CASSEWGGRDWNQPQHF
TRBD2	TRBJ2-7	TRBV5-6	NA	TGTGCCAGCAGCTGGGGGACTAGCGGATTCATCTACGAGCAGTACTTC	CASSWGTSGFIYEQYF
TRBD1	TRBJ2-1	TRBV9	NA	TGTGCCAGCAGCGTAGGACAGGGCTACAATGAGCAGTTCTTC	CASSVGQGYNEQFF
NA	TRBJ2-3	TRBV15	NA	TGTGCCACCAGCAGCGACTTGGGGAGGGATACGCAGTATTTT	CATSSDLGRDTQYF
TRBD2	TRBJ2-7	TRBV5-4	once	TGTGCCAGCAGCCGGACTAGCGGGGACTACGAGCAGTACTTC	CASSRTSGDYEQYF
NA	TRBJ2-1	TRBV29-1	NA	TGCAGCGTTCTCGGAGTGGAGGGTTACAATGAGCAGTTCTTC	CSVLGVEGYNEQFF
TRBD1	TRBJ2-5	TRBV6-5	NA	TGTGCCAGCAGTTGGACAGGCGAGACCCAGTACTTC	CASSWTGETQYF
NA	TRBJ2-5	TRBV7-9	NA	TGTGCCAGCAGCTTAGAAATTTGGGGGGTTGAGACCCAGTACTTC	CASSLEIWGVETQYF
NA	TRBJ2-5	TRBV7-8	NA	TGTGCCAGCAGCTTACCCTCGGTGTACCAAGAGACCCAGTACTTC	CASSLPSVYQETQYF
TRBD1	TRBJ1-6	TRBV27	NA	TGTGCCAGCGGTAGGGGGCCGAATTCACCCCTCCACTTT	CASGRGPNSPLHF
TRBD1	TRBJ1-2	TRBV13	NA	TGTGCCAGCAGCCAAGGACAGGGGGCGTTTGGCTACACCTTC	CASSQGQGAFGYTF
TRBD1	TRBJ1-6	TRBV29-1	NA	TGCAGCGTTCTTACAGGGGCCTCGGCCCTCCACTTT	CSVLTGASALHF
TRBD1	TRBJ1-4	TRBV7-3	NA	TGTGCCAGCCCCCCAAAGGGACAGGGTAATGAAAAACTGTTTTTT	CASPPKGQGNEKLFF
TRBD2	TRBJ2-1	TRBV9	NA	TGTGCCAGCAGCGTAGCGGGGGGGGCCAATGAGCAGTTCTTC	CASSVAGGANEQFF
NA	TRBJ1-5	TRBV30	NA	TGTGCCTGGAGTTTGGACAGATATAGCAATCAGCCCCAGCATTTT	CAWSLDRYSNQPQHF
NA	TRBJ2-7	TRBV2	few	TGTGCCAGCTGGGGGCCCTCCTACGAGCAGTACTTC	CASWGPSYEQYF
TRBD1	TRBJ1-2	TRBV2	NA	TGTGCCAGCAGGGGACAGGGGGCAAGCGGCTACACCTTC	CASRGQGASGYTF
TRBD1	TRBJ1-2	TRBV29-1	NA	TGCAGCGTTTCCGACAGGGACCAAGCGAACTATGGCTACACCTTC	CSVSDRDQANYGYTF
NA	TRBJ2-7	TRBV5-1	once	TGCGCCAGCAGCCCGGGTTCCTACGAGCAGTACTTC	CASSPGSYEQYF
TRBD2	TRBJ2-3	TRBV10-3	NA	TGTGCCATCAGCCCGACTAGCCTGACAGATACGCAGTATTTT	CAISPTSLTDTQYF
NA	TRBJ2-2	TRBV29-1	NA	TGCAGCGTTGGACAGAGGAACACCGGGGAGCTGTTTTTT	CSVGQRNTGELFF
NA	TRBJ2-7	TRBV7-9	NA	TGTGCCAGCCTGCAACAGGGGGGGTACGAGCAGTACTTC	CASLQQGGYEQYF
NA	TRBJ2-5	TRBV6-5	once	TGTGCCAGCACCGGACTTCAAGAGACCCAGTACTTC	CASTGLQETQYF
TRBD1	TRBJ1-2	TRBV13	NA	TGTGCCAGCAGCGCGGGACAGAACTATGGCTACACCTTC	CASSAGQNYGYTF
NA	TRBJ1-6	TRBV6-5	few	TGTGCCAGCAGTTACTCGGTGGAGGGAGAGGCCCTCCACTTT	CASSYSVEGEALHF
TRBD1	TRBJ1-5	TRBV19	NA	TGTGCCAGTAGTACTAACAGGGGGTGGTCGGTTCAGCCCCAGCATTTT	CASSTNRGWSVQPQHF
TRBD1	TRBJ2-7	TRBV27	NA	TGTGCCAGCGGCCCTACAGGGGTTACCTACGAGCAGTACTTC	CASGPTGVTYEQYF
TRBD1	TRBJ2-7	TRBV7-7	once	TGTGCTAGCAGCCACGGACAGGGGGGCCCCTACGAGCAGTACTTC	CASSHGQGGPYEQYF
TRBD2	TRBJ2-5	TRBV4-1	few	TGCGCCAGCAGCCAAGTCTGGCGGGGGGCCGCCGCCACTCAAGAGACCCAGTACTTC	CASSQVWRGAAATQETQYF
NA	TRBJ1-5	TRBV30	NA	TGTGCCTGGAGTTACGAGGGATCCAATCAGCCCCAGCATTTT	CAWSYEGSNQPQHF
NA	TRBJ1-2	TRBV6-4	NA	TGTGCCAGCAGTGTAGCTGGCTACACCTTC	CASSVAGYTF
NA	TRBJ2-1	TRBV4-1	NA	TGCGCCAGCAGCCAAGATCAAGGTCTGGGCGATGAGCAGTTCTTC	CASSQDQGLGDEQFF
NA	TRBJ2-1	TRBV6-5	NA	TGTGCCAGCAGTTACTACGGGAATGAGCAGTTCTTC	CASSYYGNEQFF
TRBD1	TRBJ1-2	TRBV5-6	NA	TGTGCCAGCAGCTTAGGGGGCTCTAACTATGGCTACACCTTC	CASSLGGSNYGYTF